This T cell receptor beta chain derives from a study of CD8+ T cells in alopecia areata. RNA was isolated and reverse transcribed to cDNA, the sequencing template. TCRdb keeps only in-frame clones here, not all; method: immunoSEQ multiplex PCR. The sample carries roughly 180,000 clones, roughly 46% recorded once. Stated treatment: oral pan-JAK inhibitor, 5-10 mg twice daily. V lost 10 bases and J lost 0; bases outside the gene matches: 4. This CDR3 contains 14 residues. The germline gives CDR1 MNHEY, CDR2 SVGAGI. This specimen consisted of CD8+ T cells sorted from blood, obtained between weeks 51 and 52, from a patient treated with tofacitinib. The receptor was derived from a human donor with alopecia areata. This rearrangement joins TRBV6-5 to TRBJ2-5; 11 bases agree with TRBD1. The CDR3 sequence: CATGTGGDQETQYF. Here the CDR3 DNA reads TGTGCCACCGGGACAGGGGGGGACCAAGAGACCCAGTACTTC.